What follows are 32 T cell receptor beta chains derived from one specimen sequenced in a study of beta chain features in type 1 diabetes (dated by TCRdb to about 2018). Library preparation employed the immunoSEQ multiplex PCR assay. All of the isolated RNA was reverse transcribed with the High Capacity cDNA Reverse Transcription Kit, so expressed TCRB transcripts were sequenced. In its TCRdb copy, this immuneACCESS table keeps in-frame sequences only and misses some clones. Where compared with another copy, unresolved V genes explain less than half of these, and the others have no known cause. Within this sample are a few hundred thousand clones, with around 26% of them counted one time only. The ten largest clones represent more than 3% of the sample. Sequencing was done on a sample of central memory CD4+ T cells from blood. The receptors were sampled from a man aged 30 to 45 in good health.

V and J are TRBV19 and TRBJ2-1, with D perhaps matching TRBD1 (6 bases). The germline V gene encodes CDR1 LNHDA and CDR2 SQIVND (reference sequence). The CDR3 sequence is 15 residues long. V was trimmed by 5 bases and J by 3 bases, leaving 14 bases between them. CDR3 protein: CASSGGHLGYNEQFF. The CDR3 DNA sequence: TGTGCCAGTAGTGGGGGACACTTAGGCTACAATGAGCAGTTCTTC.

The CDR3 here is CASSRTGDNQPQHF. The CDR3 coding sequence is TGTGCCAGCAGTCGGACAGGGGACAATCAGCCCCAGCATTTT. V and J are TRBV6-5 and TRBJ1-5, with TRBD1 matching over 9 bases. CDR3 length: 14 residues. Trimming took 5 bases from V and 3 from J; bases not matched to a gene: 2. Germline V gene data show CDR1 as MNHEY and CDR2 as SVGAGI.

The V gene is TRBV5-1, the J gene TRBJ2-5; D is possibly TRBD2 (7 bases). The CDR3 covers 15 residues. Germline V CDR1 and CDR2: SGHRS, YFSETQ. V gave up 4 bases and J gave up 5 bases, with 18 bases separating them. The CDR3 coding sequence is TGCGCCAGCAGCGTGGGGGGGCGAGTTGAGGAGACCCAGTACTTC. It translates to CASSVGGRVEETQYF.

In this sample, this clone turned up a few times. The genes are TRBV7-2 and TRBJ2-3, with D perhaps TRBD2 (7 bases). Looked up from germline, CDR1 is SGHTA and CDR2 is FQGNSA. The CDR3 covers 16 residues. The V end was cut by 1 base, the J end by 4 bases, with 15 bases between. The CDR3 DNA sequence: TGTGCCAGCAGCTTAGACCGGGGGGCCGGAGCAGATACGCAGTATTTT. Translation: CASSLDRGAGADTQYF.

This clone occurred many times. V gene TRBV25-1 combines with J gene TRBJ2-6; TRBD1 aligns across 10 bases. The CDR3 length is 16 residues. The germline CDR1 and CDR2 sequences are MGHDK and SYGVNS. V gave up 4 bases and J gave up 4 bases; unmatched junction bases: 4. The CDR3, as DNA: TGTGCCAGCAGTGTGACAGGGGGCACGGGGGCCAACGTCCTGACTTTC. The encoded protein is CASSVTGGTGANVLTF.

This chain connects TRBV28 to TRBJ2-2; D not certain. The V end lost 7 bases, the J end lost 1 base, and 13 bases lay between the germline ends. Germline lookup yields CDR1 MDHEN and CDR2 SYDVKM. The CDR3 consists of 15 residues. This CDR3 is CASTSLSQNTGELFF. As DNA, the CDR3 is TGTGCCAGCACCAGTTTAAGCCAGAACACCGGGGAGCTGTTTTTT. The variable domain in full, with the rest retrieved from reference TRBV28 and TRBJ2-2, is DVKVTQSSRYLVKRTGEKVFLECVQDMDHENMFWYRQDPGLGLRLIYFSYDVKMKEKGDIPEGYSVSREKKERFSLILESASTNQTSMYLCASTSLSQNTGELFFGEGSRLTVL.

The CDR3 spells CASSLDAGANEKLFF. In nucleotides, the CDR3 is TGTGCCAGCAGCTTAGATGCAGGGGCTAATGAAAAACTGTTTTTT. J is TRBJ1-4 and V is TRBV7-9; D might be TRBD1 (6 bases). CDR1 SEHNR and CDR2 FQNEAQ come from the germline V gene (reference sequence). The germline V and J ends were trimmed by 1 base and 3 bases, with 9 bases remaining between them. This CDR3 is 15 amino acids long.

This clone appeared a few times. The chain combines TRBV6-5 with TRBJ2-5, with TRBD2 matching over 7 bases. V was clipped by 6 bases and J by 5 bases; unmatched bases: 12. The germline V gene encodes CDR1 MNHEY and CDR2 SVGAGI. This CDR3 has 15 residues. In DNA form, the CDR3 reads TGTGCCAGCAGCCCCCCTGGCGGGAGAAGGGAGACCCAGTACTTC. This translates into CASSPPGGRRETQYF.

The rearrangement links TRBV29-1 to TRBJ1-2; D remains unclear. Germline lookup yields CDR1 SQVTM and CDR2 ANQGSEA. The CDR3 extends over 13 amino acids. With 2 bases removed from V and 8 bases from J, the gap between germline ends came to 15 bases. This CDR3 is CSVELKPGMGYTF. The CDR3 DNA is TGCAGCGTTGAACTCAAACCTGGAATGGGCTACACCTTC.

This clone came up once. The chain employs TRBV10-3 and TRBJ2-7, with 7 bases aligning to TRBD1. The CDR3 totals 12 residues. Germline-derived CDR1 and CDR2 are ENHRY and SYGVKD. The V segment lost 8 bases and the J segment 1 base; nucleotides outside the gene matches: 2. CDR3 nucleotide sequence: TGTGCCATCGGACAGGTGTCCTACGAGCAGTACTTC. Protein product: CAIGQVSYEQYF.

This clone was counted between two and nine times. A much larger clone is a single base away; this may be a read error. This chain links TRBV5-6 with TRBJ1-4; D is uncertain. CDR3 size: 14 residues. The V gene's germline CDR1 is SGHDT and CDR2 YYEEEE. CDR3 sequence (DNA): TGTGCCAGCAGCTTAACCGAAGAAGGTGAAAAACTGCTTTTT. Translated: CASSLTEEGEKLLF.

The chain carries TRBV7-2 and TRBJ1-3, with D tentatively TRBD1 (5 bases). Between the trimmed V and J ends, which lost 1 base and 0 bases, there was a span of 10 bases. Per the germline V gene, CDR1 is SGHTA and CDR2 is FQGNSA. The CDR3 consists of 16 residues. The CDR3: CASSLDSGPSGNTIYF. CDR3 nucleotides: TGTGCCAGCAGCTTAGACTCAGGGCCCTCTGGAAACACCATATATTTT.

V usage is TRBV18 and J usage is TRBJ2-2; D may correspond to TRBD1 or TRBD2 (5 bases each). The CDR3 extends over 16 amino acids. Germline lookup yields CDR1 KGHSH and CDR2 LQKENI. V dropped 1 base and J dropped 2 bases, with 11 bases sitting between them. The CDR3 DNA reads TGTGCCAGCTCACCACGAGGGGTAGCCAACACCGGGGAGCTGTTTTTT. It specifies CASSPRGVANTGELFF. Full variable domain (remainder filled in from reference TRBV18 and TRBJ2-2): NAGVMQNPRHLVRRRGQEARLRCSPMKGHSHVYWYRQLPEEGLKFMVYLQKENIIDESGMPKERFSAEFPKEGPSILRIQQVVRGDSAAYFCASSPRGVANTGELFFGEGSRLTVL.

This clone was counted between two and nine times. Written as DNA, the CDR3 is TGTGCCAGCAGCCCCCCCGGGCAGGGTCTCTATGGCTACACCTTC. Protein: CASSPPGQGLYGYTF. The chain carries TRBV7-2 and TRBJ1-2; D is possibly TRBD1 (5 bases). Germline V gives CDR1 SGHTA, CDR2 FQGNSA. V shed 5 bases and J shed 4 bases, with 17 bases lying between them. The CDR3 loop spans 15 amino acids.

The V gene is TRBV7-2, the J gene TRBJ2-1; 11 bases are shared with TRBD2. Losses at the gene ends were 4 bases for V and 6 bases for J; bases not matched to a gene: 5. Germline CDR1 and CDR2: SGHTA and FQGNSA. CDR3 length: 15 residues. CDR3 sequence (DNA): TGTGCCAGCAGCTCCTCGGGACTAGCGGCCAATGAGCAGTTCTTC. It codes for CASSSSGLAANEQFF.

The J gene is TRBJ2-7, the V gene TRBV11-2; the D is unclear. V lost 2 bases and J lost 2, with 10 bases in between. The CDR3 contains 14 residues. Germline V gene sequence: CDR1 SGHAT, CDR2 FQNNGV. The CDR3 bases are TGTGCCAGCAGCTTAAATGGCGGACCCTACGAGCAGTACTTC. Amino acids: CASSLNGGPYEQYF.

The chain employs TRBV9 and TRBJ2-1; D perhaps matches TRBD2 (5 bases). Germline CDR1 reads SGDLS; CDR2 reads YYNGEE. The CDR3 sequence is 13 residues long. Trimming cost V 4 bases and J 5 bases, with 10 bases left between them. CDR3 bases: TGTGCCAGCAGCTTTGGACTTCACAATGAGCAGTTCTTC. This translates into CASSFGLHNEQFF.

The J gene is TRBJ2-7, the V gene TRBV19, with 13 bases lining up with TRBD2. CDR3 length: 13 residues. Germline V gene data show CDR1 as LNHDA and CDR2 as SQIVND (reference sequence). V lost 9 bases to trimming and J lost 3 bases; unmatched junction nucleotides: 2. For the CDR3, the DNA is TGTGCCAGAGGACTAGCGGGGGTCTACGAGCAGTACTTC. This sequence encodes CARGLAGVYEQYF.

This rearrangement joins TRBV27 to TRBJ1-3; possibly TRBD1 for D (5 bases). This CDR3 has 15 residues. Per germline, CDR1 MNHEY and CDR2 SMNVEV (reference sequence). The V and J ends lost 6 bases and 2 bases respectively, with 14 bases between them. The CDR3 loop is CASSHKRDPGNTIYF. The CDR3 nucleotides are TGTGCCAGCAGCCATAAAAGGGACCCTGGAAACACCATATATTTT.

The chain links TRBV25-1 to TRBJ2-3; TRBD1 might be the D (6 bases). The germline V gene has CDR1 MGHDK and CDR2 SYGVNS. The CDR3 spans 17 residues. Trimming removed 3 bases at V and 0 bases at J, with 16 bases between. CDR3 protein: CASSDLTGYGSTDTQYF. The CDR3 DNA reads TGTGCCAGCAGTGATTTAACAGGGTATGGGAGCACAGATACGCAGTATTTT.

The V gene is TRBV29-1, the J gene TRBJ2-7; TRBD1 might be the D (6 bases). V dropped 4 bases and J dropped 7 bases, with 14 bases sitting between them. This CDR3 contains 12 residues. Germline CDR1 SQVTM, CDR2 ANQGSEA. In DNA form, the CDR3 reads TGCAGCGTTGGATCCCAAGGGGGAGAGCAGTACTTC. Residues: CSVGSQGGEQYF.

This rearrangement joins TRBV30 to TRBJ2-1, with 13 positions matching TRBD2. Germline-derived CDR1 and CDR2 are GTSNPN and SVGIG (reference sequence). The CDR3 loop spans 16 amino acids. V dropped 2 bases and J dropped 7; count of bases not matched to a gene: 8. The DNA of the CDR3 is TGTGCCTGGAGTAGGGGACTAGCGGGATTCGGAAATGAGCAGTTCTTC. Protein: CAWSRGLAGFGNEQFF.

This clone was recorded at least ten times. The rearrangement uses TRBV5-4 and TRBJ2-7; D call uncertain. Trimming took off 4 bases at V and 0 bases at J, with 20 bases between the two ends. Germline values: CDR1 SGHNT, CDR2 YYREEE (reference sequence). The CDR3 spans 17 residues. The CDR3 DNA is TGTGCCAGCAGCGAATCGTTTGGCACAGCCTCCTCCTACGAGCAGTACTTC. Its protein is CASSESFGTASSYEQYF.

This clone was recorded a few times. This chain links TRBV30 with TRBJ2-1, with D possibly matching TRBD2 (6 bases). The V end was cut by 0 bases, the J end by 4 bases, with 16 bases between. The CDR3 sequence is 16 residues long. From germline, CDR1 is GTSNPN and CDR2 SVGIG (reference sequence). The CDR3: CAWSVTGETHYNEQFF. CDR3 DNA sequence: TGTGCCTGGAGTGTAACGGGGGAGACCCATTACAATGAGCAGTTCTTC.

This clone showed up just a few times. This sequence joins TRBV6-1 and TRBJ2-3, with 10 bases fitting TRBD2. Trimming took 6 bases from V and 0 from J; bases not matched to a gene: 3. CDR3 length equals 15 residues. CDR1 is MNHNS, CDR2 SASEGT, per germline. The CDR3 nucleotides read TGTGCCAGCAGCAAGACTAGCGGGAGCACAGATACGCAGTATTTT. Encoded protein: CASSKTSGSTDTQYF.

The chain links TRBV30 to TRBJ1-3; maybe TRBD1 (6 bases). This CDR3 comprises 14 residues. Trimming pared 2 bases from V and 4 bases from J, leaving 12 bases between. Germline V lookup: CDR1 GTSNPN, CDR2 SVGIG (reference sequence). The CDR3 DNA follows: TGTGCCTGGAGTCCTACAGGGTACGGAAACACCATATATTTT. It translates to CAWSPTGYGNTIYF.

The chain's CDR3 is CASSPGTGVGDTQYF. The CDR3 nucleotides read TGTGCCAGCAGTCCCGGGACAGGGGTGGGGGATACGCAGTATTTT. V usage is TRBV28 and J usage is TRBJ2-3, with TRBD1 identical over 10 bases. J gave up 6 bases and V 5 bases, and 8 bases lay outside the gene matches. CDR1 and CDR2 from the germline V gene are MDHEN and SYDVKM. This CDR3 has 15 amino acids.

The chain links TRBV7-6 to TRBJ2-7; tentative D call: TRBD1 (5 bases). This CDR3 has 16 amino acids. Germline CDR1 SGHVS, CDR2 FNYEAQ. Trimming shortened V by 4 bases and J by 3 bases, and 19 bases separated the two germline ends. CDR3: CASSSQAQGKGYEQYF. CDR3 DNA sequence: TGTGCCAGCAGCTCCCAGGCTCAGGGAAAGGGCTACGAGCAGTACTTC.

The chain combines TRBV4-2 with TRBJ1-2, with D unresolved. The CDR3 length is 15 residues. Trimming stripped 0 bases from V and 1 base from J, with 9 bases between. In germline, CDR1 is LGHNA, CDR2 YNFKEQ. As DNA, the CDR3 is TGTGCCAGCAGCCAAGATTTAAAGGATAACTATGGCTACACCTTC. It translates to CASSQDLKDNYGYTF.

This clone was counted only a few times. This sequence joins TRBV7-9 and TRBJ2-7; D unresolved. Between the trimmed V and J ends, which lost 5 bases and 5 bases, there was a span of 16 bases. The germline CDR1 and CDR2 sequences are SEHNR and FQNEAQ (reference sequence). CDR3 size: 14 residues. CDR3 in DNA: TGTGCCAGCAGCCCAGATTCTGCCATCCACGAGCAGTACTTC. Its protein product is CASSPDSAIHEQYF.

There are a few counts of this clone. J is TRBJ2-1 and V is TRBV29-1; tentatively, D is TRBD1 (6 bases). Germline CDR1 SQVTM, CDR2 ANQGSEA. The V end was cut by 6 bases, the J end by 4 bases, with 7 bases between. CDR3 size: 11 residues. The CDR3 sequence: CSVGAYNEQFF. The CDR3 nucleotides read TGCAGCGTGGGGGCTTACAATGAGCAGTTCTTC.

The V and J genes are TRBV2 and TRBJ1-2; D call uncertain. Trimming took off 5 bases at V and 4 bases at J, with 8 bases between the two ends. There are 12 residues in the CDR3. Germline CDR1 is SNHLY and CDR2 is FYNNEI. The CDR3 reads CASSQIAYGYTF. CDR3 coding DNA: TGTGCCAGCAGTCAGATTGCCTATGGCTACACCTTC.